This T cell receptor beta chain appears in the sequencing data of a study of regulatory T cells in long-lasting Graves disease. In building TCR beta libraries, iRepertoire HTBI primers were used together with Arm-PCR of CDR3 regions. TCRdb reprocessed the multiplex PCR reads via MiXCR and lists one record per CDR3 protein. The sample has 300,000 to 500,000 distinct CDR3 sequences, around 21% seen once. Germline assignment: CDR1 SQVTM and CDR2 ANQGSEA. The J segment lost 4 bases and the V segment lost 7 bases, leaving 8 bases of the junction unmatched. CDR3 length: 13 amino acids. The time point here: persistent/refractory GD, antithyroid drugs over 5 years with positive TRAb. PBMC RNA was the source of the TCR library.

The TCR sequence derives from a female donor with Graves disease. The source material was peripheral blood mononuclear cells (PBMCs), sampled when the disease was refractory, from a patient treated with antithyroid drugs. This chain links TRBV29-1 with TRBJ1-2, with TRBD1 matching over 8 bases. This CDR3 reads CSGDSGGLYGYTF. CDR3 bases: TGCAGCGGCGACTCAGGGGGCCTCTATGGCTACACCTTC.